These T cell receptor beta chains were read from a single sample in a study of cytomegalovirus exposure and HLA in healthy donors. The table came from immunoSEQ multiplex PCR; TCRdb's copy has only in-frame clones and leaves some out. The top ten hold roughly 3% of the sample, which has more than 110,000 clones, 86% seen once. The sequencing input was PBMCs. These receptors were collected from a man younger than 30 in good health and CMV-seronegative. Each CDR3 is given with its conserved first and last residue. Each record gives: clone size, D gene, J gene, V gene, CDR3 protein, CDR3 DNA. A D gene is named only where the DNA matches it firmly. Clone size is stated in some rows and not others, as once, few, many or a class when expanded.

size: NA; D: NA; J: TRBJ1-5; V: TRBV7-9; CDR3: CASSFSSGSNQPQHF; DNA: TGTGCCAGCAGCTTCTCGTCAGGTAGCAATCAGCCCCAGCATTTT
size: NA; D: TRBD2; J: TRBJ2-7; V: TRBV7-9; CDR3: CASSLVPRASGGQEQYF; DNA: TGTGCCAGCAGCTTAGTCCCCCGGGCTAGCGGGGGTCAGGAGCAGTACTTC
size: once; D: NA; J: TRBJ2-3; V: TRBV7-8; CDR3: CASSSMESLSIDTQYF; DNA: TGTGCCAGCAGCTCCATGGAGAGCTTGTCAATAGATACGCAGTATTTT
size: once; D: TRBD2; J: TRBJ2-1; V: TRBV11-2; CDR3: CASSLTGTSGYNEQFF; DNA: TGTGCCAGCAGCCTCACCGGGACTAGCGGATACAATGAGCAGTTCTTC
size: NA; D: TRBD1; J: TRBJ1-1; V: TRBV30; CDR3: CAWSVQGSWPEAFF; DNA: TGTGCCTGGAGTGTACAGGGGTCTTGGCCTGAAGCTTTCTTT
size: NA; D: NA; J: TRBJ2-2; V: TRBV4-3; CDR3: CASSQEIWRSNTGELFF; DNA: TGCGCCAGCAGCCAAGAGATATGGCGGTCGAACACCGGGGAGCTGTTTTTT
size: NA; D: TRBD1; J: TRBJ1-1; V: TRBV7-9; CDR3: CASSLLTGNPEAFF; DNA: TGTGCCAGCAGCTTATTGACAGGGAATCCTGAAGCTTTCTTT
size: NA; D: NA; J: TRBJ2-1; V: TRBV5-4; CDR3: CASSLGQFNNEQFF; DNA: TGTGCCAGCAGCTTGGGCCAGTTCAACAATGAGCAGTTCTTC
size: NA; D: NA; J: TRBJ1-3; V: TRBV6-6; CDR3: CASRDRGSGNTIYF; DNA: TGTGCCAGCAGAGATCGGGGCTCTGGAAACACCATATATTTT
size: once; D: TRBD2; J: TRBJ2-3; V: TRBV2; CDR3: CASGRGTDTQYF; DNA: TGTGCCAGCGGGAGGGGCACAGATACGCAGTATTTT
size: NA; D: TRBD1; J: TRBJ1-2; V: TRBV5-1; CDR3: CASSSPSQGAGGYTF; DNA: TGCGCCAGCAGCTCCCCATCACAGGGGGCTGGAGGCTACACCTTC
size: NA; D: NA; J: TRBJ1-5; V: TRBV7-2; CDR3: CASSRDYRDQPQHF; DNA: TGTGCCAGCAGTAGAGATTACAGGGATCAGCCCCAGCATTTT
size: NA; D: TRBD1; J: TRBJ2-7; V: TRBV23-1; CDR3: CASSQSMGQRFPYVYEQYF; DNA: TGCGCCAGCAGTCAATCTATGGGACAGCGTTTTCCCTATGTCTACGAGCAGTACTTC
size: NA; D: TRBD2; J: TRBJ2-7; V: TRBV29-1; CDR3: CSAGDGGNEQYF; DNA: TGCAGCGCCGGAGACGGGGGGAACGAGCAGTACTTC
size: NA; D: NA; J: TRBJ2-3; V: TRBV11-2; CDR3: CASSLRGTTSTDTQYF; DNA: TGTGCCAGCAGCTTACGTGGGACAACTAGCACAGATACGCAGTATTTT
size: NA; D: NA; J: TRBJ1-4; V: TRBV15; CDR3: CATSRAGTNEKLFF; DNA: TGTGCCACCAGCAGGGCAGGGACTAATGAAAAACTGTTTTTT
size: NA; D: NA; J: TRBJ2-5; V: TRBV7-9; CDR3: CASSLLLGGETQYF; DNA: TGTGCCAGCAGCTTATTATTAGGGGGTGAGACCCAGTACTTC
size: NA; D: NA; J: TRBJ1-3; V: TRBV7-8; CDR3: CASSFPGIPTKYF; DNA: TGTGCCAGCAGCTTCCCCGGTATCCCCACGAAATATTTT
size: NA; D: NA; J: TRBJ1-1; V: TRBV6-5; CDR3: CASSKRGSNTEAFF; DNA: TGTGCCAGCAGCAAAAGGGGTTCGAACACTGAAGCTTTCTTT
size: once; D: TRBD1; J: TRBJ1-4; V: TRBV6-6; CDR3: CASSGTGSNEKLFF; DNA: TGTGCCAGCAGTGGGACAGGGAGTAATGAAAAACTGTTTTTT
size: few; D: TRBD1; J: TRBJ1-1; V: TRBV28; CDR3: CANRGQKNTEAFF; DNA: TGTGCCAACCGGGGACAGAAGAACACTGAAGCTTTCTTT
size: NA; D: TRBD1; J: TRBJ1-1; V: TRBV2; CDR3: CASLVGTATEAFF; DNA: TGTGCCAGCCTAGTCGGGACAGCCACTGAAGCTTTCTTT
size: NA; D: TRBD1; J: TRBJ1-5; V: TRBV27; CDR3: CASSLWQGANQPQHF; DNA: TGTGCCAGCAGTTTATGGCAGGGGGCGAATCAGCCCCAGCATTTT
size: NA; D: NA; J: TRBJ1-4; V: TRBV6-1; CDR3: CASSEWLGEGATNEKLFF; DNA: TGTGCCAGCAGTGAATGGCTAGGGGAAGGGGCAACTAATGAAAAACTGTTTTTT
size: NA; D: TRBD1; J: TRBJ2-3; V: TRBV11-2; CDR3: CASSLGTAIMNTDTQYF; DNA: TGTGCCAGCAGCCTAGGGACAGCCATAATGAACACAGATACGCAGTATTTT
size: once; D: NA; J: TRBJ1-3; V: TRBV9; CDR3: CASSVRSARDRDSGNTIYF; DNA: TGTGCCAGCAGCGTACGCTCGGCGAGAGACAGAGACTCTGGAAACACCATATATTTT
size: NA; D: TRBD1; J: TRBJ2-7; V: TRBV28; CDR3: CASRRTGRDEQYF; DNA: TGTGCCAGCAGACGGACAGGTCGCGACGAGCAGTACTTC
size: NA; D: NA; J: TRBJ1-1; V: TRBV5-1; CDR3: CASSPDPPNTEAFF; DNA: TGCGCCAGCAGCCCAGATCCGCCGAACACTGAAGCTTTCTTT
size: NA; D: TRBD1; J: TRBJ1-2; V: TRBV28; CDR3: CASSLMTGGRGYTF; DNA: TGTGCCAGCAGTTTAATGACAGGGGGTAGGGGCTACACCTTC
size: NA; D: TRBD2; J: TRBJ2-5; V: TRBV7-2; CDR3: CASSFSGMVQETQYF; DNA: TGTGCCAGCAGCTTTAGCGGGATGGTCCAAGAGACCCAGTACTTC